This TCR beta chain was recorded in a study of T-cell memory formation after mild COVID-19. This clonotype was counted a few times. Trimming took 6 bases from V and 4 from J, leaving 15 bases between them. CDR1 is SQVTM, CDR2 ANQGSEA, per germline. The CDR3 sequence is 13 residues long. MiXCR was run by TCRdb on the 5' RACE reads, yielding one entry per CDR3 protein. The sample shows about 360,000 distinct CDR3 sequences, over 13% of them seen only once. This chain joins TRBV29-1 and TRBJ2-5; D might be TRBD1 (6 bases). This clonotype was sampled from a man between 18 and 35 years old who had mild COVID-19 (a few samples of this study predate the infection). Cell type and time point are not known. The sample was PBMCs or a T cell subset sorted from them (not recorded which). The CDR3 spells CSVANRVGETQYF. The CDR3 nucleotides read TGCAGCGTCGCAAACAGGGTAGGAGAGACCCAGTACTTC.